The 5 T cell receptor beta chains given below trace back to one sample, sequenced in a study of cytomegalovirus exposure and HLA in healthy donors. This PCR relied on a set of 60 Vbeta primers and 13 Jbeta primers. Clones were sequenced by immunoSEQ multiplex PCR, and TCRdb holds only the in-frame ones, with some missing. Of approximately 110,000 clones in the sample, around two thirds were seen once. Sequencing was done on a sample of PBMCs. Receptors were obtained from a man aged 45-65 years in good health and CMV-seropositive.

As concerns this clone: Other DNA sequences in the same sample also yield this CDR3. V gene TRBV5-4 combines with J gene TRBJ2-5, with TRBD2 matching over 8 bases. Germline CDR1 and CDR2: SGHNT and YYREEE (reference sequence). The CDR3 spans 15 residues. The trim removed 0 bases at V and 2 bases at J, leaving 3 bases unmatched. The CDR3 sequence is CASSLVVAGQETQYF. DNA for the CDR3: TGTGCCAGCAGCTTGGTGGTAGCGGGGCAAGAGACCCAGTACTTC. The full variable domain, in which reference TRBV5-4 and TRBJ2-5 provide the parts outside the CDR3, is ETGVTQSPTHLIKTRGQQVTLRCSSQSGHNTVSWYQQALGQGPQFIFQYYREEENGRGNFPPRFSGLQFPNYSSELNVNALELDDSALYLCASSLVVAGQETQYFGPGTRLLVL.

This sequence joins TRBV11-3 and TRBJ2-2; 7 nucleotides line up with TRBD1. The V gene's germline CDR1 is SGHNT and CDR2 YENEEA. CDR3 length: 16 amino acids. V trimming: 1 base; J trimming: 9 bases; junction bases outside the gene matches: 11. The CDR3: CASSLGGSVGQRELFF. The CDR3 nucleotides are TGTGCCAGCAGCTTAGGGGGGTCCGTGGGACAGCGGGAGCTGTTTTTT.

The chain uses TRBV4-1 and TRBJ2-2; perhaps TRBD1 as D (5 bases). The CDR3 totals 14 residues. The ends were cut back, 3 bases at V and 5 bases at J, with 10 bases in the middle. Germline CDR1 reads MGHRA; CDR2 reads YSYEKL. CDR3 bases: TGCGCCAGCAGCCAGATCCAGGGAACCGGGGAGCTGTTTTTT. As protein: CASSQIQGTGELFF.

In the case of this clone: Other DNA sequences from this sample encode an identical CDR3 as well. The V and J genes are TRBV28 and TRBJ1-2; D is unclear. Germline assignment: CDR1 MDHEN and CDR2 SYDVKM. Trimming pared 2 bases from V and 4 bases from J, leaving 14 bases between. CDR3 size: 15 residues. The CDR3 bases are TGTGCCAGCAGTTTACCGGCGGTAGGAGGCTATGGCTACACCTTC. It yields the protein CASSLPAVGGYGYTF.

In DNA, the CDR3 is TGTGCCAGCAGTGAACAGGGCTACGAGCAGTACTTC. This translates into CASSEQGYEQYF. This chain links TRBV6-5 with TRBJ2-7; D may be TRBD1 (6 bases). CDR1 is MNHEY and CDR2 is SVGAGI in the germline V gene. With 5 bases removed from V and 3 bases from J, the gap between germline ends came to 8 bases. The CDR3 totals 12 residues.